This T cell receptor beta chain appears in the sequencing data of a study of T cell repertoires in cytomegalovirus infection. Trimming removed 8 bases at V and 13 bases at J, with 18 bases between. The V gene's germline CDR1 is SNHLY and CDR2 FYNNEI. This CDR3 comprises 12 residues. TCRdb re-called the reads with MiXCR, one entry per CDR3 protein. The repertoire holds about 230,000 distinct CDR3 sequences, with over 20% as singletons. The sample comprised CD8+ T cells from PBMCs. This TCR derives from a human donor in good health (CMV status not recorded). Some clones in this sample may be carry-over from other donors' samples. The rearrangement uses TRBV2 and TRBJ2-1; TRBD1 might be the D (6 bases). The CDR3 coding sequence is TGTGCCAGCCCTCCGGGGACATCATCTCAGTTCTTC. This codes for CASPPGTSSQFF.